The rows below give T cell receptor beta chains drawn from one sample of a study of radiotherapy plus CTLA-4 blockade in lung cancer. Here immunoSEQ multiplex PCR was the method, and the copy in TCRdb shows in-frame clones only, minus some. Here the sample spans tens of thousands of clones, roughly four fifths being singletons. Specimen: peripheral blood, collected from a patient treated with radiotherapy plus ipilimumab. These receptors were obtained from a human donor with non-small cell lung cancer who had a complete response to radiotherapy plus ipilimumab. Both conserved end residues are trimmed from each CDR3.

TRBJ2-1 | TRBV10-3 | AMAVSDGDNEQF
TRBJ2-1 | TRBV28 | ASSLRNEQF
TRBJ1-1 | TRBV6-5 | ASSFTGNTEAF
TRBJ1-2 | TRBV11-2 | ASSLGQGAYT
TRBJ1-4 | TRBV30 | AWTGGMSEKLF
TRBJ2-1 | TRBV11-2 | ASSLAAGGPNEQF
TRBJ1-3 | TRBV30 | AWGTGRSGNTIY
TRBJ2-3 | TRBV2 | ASMGLHTDTQY
TRBJ1-5 | TRBV6-1 | ASSKGGTSNQPQH
TRBJ1-4 | TRBV9 | ASSAHYGTGEKLF
TRBJ2-3 | TRBV19 | ASSISPSGFAGTDTQY
TRBJ1-3 | TRBV5-5 | ASSLGGGIGNTIY
TRBJ2-5 | TRBV27 | ASSLGGTAGETQY
TRBJ2-5 | TRBV4-1 | ASSPGTEETQY
TRBJ2-1 | TRBV30 | AWSVGTGGIDQF
TRBJ1-6 | TRBV30 | AWRGDRGSNSPLH
TRBJ2-2 | TRBV23-1 | AGVLAGGDTGELF
TRBJ2-1 | TRBV14 | ASSQQSGLARYNEQF
TRBJ2-5 | TRBV10-1 | ASSEGTSAVQETQY
TRBJ2-2 | TRBV5-1 | ASSPRDSNTGELF
TRBJ1-6 | TRBV19 | ASSSDRDRGTSPLH
TRBJ2-5 | TRBV7-9 | ASSLLVSEETQY
TRBJ2-6 | TRBV4-3 | ASSRTGLGGANVLT
TRBJ2-3 | TRBV5-1 | ASSLAGQGRTDTQY
TRBJ1-1 | TRBV2 | ASEVQREVEAF
TRBJ1-3 | TRBV5-4 | ASSPSRDSGNTIY
TRBJ2-5 | TRBV29-1 | SVQQGVQETQY
TRBJ1-3 | TRBV7-9 | ASSPYRANLLHSGNTIY
TRBJ1-5 | TRBV19 | ASLTTGTVNLQPQH
TRBJ2-1 | TRBV18 | ASSPSSRNNEQF
TRBJ1-2 | TRBV6-5 | ASSYDREGNGYT
TRBJ2-4 | TRBV9 | ASSFTGGRDIQY
TRBJ1-6 | TRBV18 | ASSPMDSGNSPLH
TRBJ1-1 | TRBV28 | ASSLQGARTEAF
TRBJ2-5 | TRBV12-5 | ASGLPPLIETQY
TRBJ1-2 | TRBV19 | ASSSRTGGYT
TRBJ2-3 | TRBV15 | ATSQEGYTQY
TRBJ2-4 | TRBV7-8 | ASSFNVYLTKNIQY
TRBJ2-6 | TRBV27 | ASSFEGLSSGANVLT
TRBJ1-2 | TRBV6-1 | ASSEPTGKVSNYGYT
TRBJ2-3 | TRBV6-4 | ASSEGTSGADTQY
TRBJ1-2 | TRBV25-1 | ASSGRDRGRYGYT
TRBJ1-6 | TRBV7-9 | ASSYLQEKNSPLH
TRBJ2-2 | TRBV4-3 | ASSPYGAGGLTGELF
TRBJ2-1 | TRBV19 | ASSIDPRRGIVSYNEQF
TRBJ2-1 | TRBV5-4 | ASSLRVGGSYNEQF